This TCR beta chain was captured by sequencing in a study of shared clonotypes between healthy human individuals. The study, taken as a whole, reports: Researchers found naive subsets generally carried larger estimated richness than memory subsets. Among donors, sharing of clonotypes was expected to be affected by sequencing depth.

Subsets obtained from CD4+ cells comprised CD45RA+ naive and CD45RA-negative memory cells. The assay was immunoSEQ multiplex PCR, and TCRdb's table has in-frame clones only and misses some. There are approximately 530,000 clones in the sample; roughly 95% occur only once, and 0.055% to 0.075% lies in the top ten. A note on this clone: The antigen remains undetermined.

Sequenced: naive CD4+ T cells sorted from blood. Subset defined: CD45RA+ positively selected. The origin of this receptor is a woman in her 30s in good health.

This CDR3 is CASSLPQGAIAGGNPYEQYF. CDR3 coding DNA: TGCGCCAGCAGCTTGCCGCAGGGGGCAATAGCGGGAGGTAATCCCTACGAGCAGTACTTC. The chain is built from TRBV5-1 and TRBJ2-7; 10 positions match TRBD2. The CDR3 contains 20 residues. Losses at the gene ends were 1 base for V and 2 bases for J; bases not matched to a gene: 18. Germline V gene data show CDR1 as SGHRS and CDR2 as YFSETQ. Complete variable domain (other parts from reference TRBV5-1 and TRBJ2-7): KAGVTQTPRYLIKTRGQQVTLSCSPISGHRSVSWYQQTPGQGLQFLFEYFSETQRNKGNFPGRFSGRQFSNSRSEMNVSTLELGDSALYLCASSLPQGAIAGGNPYEQYFGPGTRLTVT.